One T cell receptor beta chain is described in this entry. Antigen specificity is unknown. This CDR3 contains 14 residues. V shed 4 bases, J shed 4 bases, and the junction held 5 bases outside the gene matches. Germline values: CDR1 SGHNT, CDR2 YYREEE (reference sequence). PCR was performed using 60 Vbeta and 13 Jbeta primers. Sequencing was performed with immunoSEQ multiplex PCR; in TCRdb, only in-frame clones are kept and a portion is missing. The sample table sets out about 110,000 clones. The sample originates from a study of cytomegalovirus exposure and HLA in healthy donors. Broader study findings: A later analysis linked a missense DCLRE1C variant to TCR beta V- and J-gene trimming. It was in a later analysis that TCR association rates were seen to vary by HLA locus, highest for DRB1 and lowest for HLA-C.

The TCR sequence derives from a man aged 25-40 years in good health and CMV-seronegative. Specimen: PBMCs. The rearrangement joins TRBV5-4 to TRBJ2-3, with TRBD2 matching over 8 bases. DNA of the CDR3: TGTGCCAGCAGCCCCAGGACTAGCTCAGATACGCAGTATTTT. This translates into CASSPRTSSDTQYF.